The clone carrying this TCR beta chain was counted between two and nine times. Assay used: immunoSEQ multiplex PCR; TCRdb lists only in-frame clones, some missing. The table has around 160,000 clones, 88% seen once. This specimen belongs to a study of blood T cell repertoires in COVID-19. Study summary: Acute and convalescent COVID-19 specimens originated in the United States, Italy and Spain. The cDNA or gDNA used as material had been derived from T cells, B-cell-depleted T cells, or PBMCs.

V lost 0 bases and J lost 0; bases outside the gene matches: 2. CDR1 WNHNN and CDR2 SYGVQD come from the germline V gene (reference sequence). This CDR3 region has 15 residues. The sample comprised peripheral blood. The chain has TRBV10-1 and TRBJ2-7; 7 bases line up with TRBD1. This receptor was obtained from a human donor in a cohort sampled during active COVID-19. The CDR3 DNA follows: TGCGCCAGCAGTGAGTCCGGGGACAGCTCCTACGAGCAGTACTTC. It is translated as CASSESGDSSYEQYF.